A selection of T cell receptor beta chains follows, all from one sample in a study of PD-1 blockade in classical Hodgkin lymphoma. TCRdb's copy holds only in-frame clones and misses some; the assay was immunoSEQ multiplex PCR. The data hold over 70,000 clones, with roughly 89% observed a single time. The material was peripheral blood mononuclear cells (PBMCs), obtained at baseline. The receptor set was obtained from a human donor with classical Hodgkin lymphoma. Each CDR3 is given with its conserved first and last residue. The order of the fields is J gene, clone size, D gene, V gene, CDR3 protein, CDR3 DNA. D genes are given only for firm matches. Clone size, where shown, is once, few, many, or a class for clones that have expanded.

TRBJ2-7	.	.	TRBV21-1	CASSFRKFYEQYF	TGTGCCAGCAGCTTCAGGAAGTTCTACGAGCAGTACTTC
TRBJ1-3	.	TRBD1	TRBV5-1	CASSYSPDRGPGNTIYF	TGCGCCAGCAGCTATAGCCCGGACAGGGGCCCCGGAAACACCATATATTTT
TRBJ1-6	.	.	TRBV6-5	CASSTVYNSPLHF	TGTGCCAGCAGTACGGTGTATAATTCACCCCTCCACTTT
TRBJ1-1	once	.	TRBV29-1	CSVLRVGNTEAFF	TGCAGCGTTCTCAGGGTCGGGAACACTGAAGCTTTCTTT
TRBJ1-1	.	TRBD1	TRBV5-3	CARSHRDRGLDSTEAFF	TGTGCCAGAAGTCACCGGGACAGGGGGCTTGATAGCACTGAAGCTTTCTTT
TRBJ2-1	few	.	TRBV7-2	CASSLDSSYNEQFF	TGTGCCAGCAGCTTAGACAGCTCCTACAATGAGCAGTTCTTC
TRBJ1-1	few	TRBD1	TRBV30	CAWEQGLGTEAFF	TGTGCCTGGGAACAGGGGTTGGGCACTGAAGCTTTCTTT
TRBJ1-1	.	.	TRBV2	CASSVRGRNTEAFF	TGTGCCAGCAGCGTTCGGGGCAGGAACACTGAAGCTTTCTTT
TRBJ1-2	.	TRBD1	TRBV6-1	CASTLDRAPSYGYTF	TGTGCCAGCACCCTGGACAGGGCTCCTTCCTATGGCTACACCTTC
TRBJ1-5	.	TRBD1	TRBV7-9	CASSGDRGVWDSNQPQHF	TGTGCCAGCAGCGGGGACAGGGGCGTTTGGGATAGCAATCAGCCCCAGCATTTT
TRBJ1-2	.	TRBD1	TRBV6-5	CASSRQGMDYGYTF	TGTGCCAGCAGTCGACAGGGGATGGACTATGGCTACACCTTC
TRBJ1-2	.	.	TRBV30	CAWSAIPNYGYTF	TGTGCCTGGAGTGCCATCCCTAACTATGGCTACACCTTC
TRBJ2-1	.	TRBD1	TRBV4-1	CASSRRDRDGNEQFF	TGCGCCAGCAGCCGCCGGGACAGGGATGGCAATGAGCAGTTCTTC
TRBJ2-3	.	TRBD1	TRBV5-8	CASSWGTGTDTQYF	TGTGCCAGCAGCTGGGGGACAGGCACAGATACGCAGTATTTT
TRBJ1-1	.	.	TRBV30	CAWSQTGISLPEAFF	TGTGCCTGGAGCCAGACGGGAATCTCCCTCCCTGAAGCTTTCTTT
TRBJ2-5	.	TRBD2	TRBV11-2	CASSLALGLAGGETQYF	TGTGCCAGCAGCTTAGCACTCGGACTAGCGGGAGGAGAGACCCAGTACTTC
TRBJ1-2	.	.	TRBV27	CASSFDGFYGYTF	TGTGCCAGCAGTTTCGACGGATTTTATGGCTACACCTTC
TRBJ2-1	.	.	TRBV5-5	CASKTSYNEQFF	TGTGCCAGCAAGACTAGCTACAATGAGCAGTTCTTC
TRBJ1-5	.	.	TRBV19	CAAPFRRSNQPQHF	TGTGCCGCGCCTTTTCGGCGGAGCAATCAGCCCCAGCATTTT
TRBJ2-2	.	TRBD1	TRBV6-1	CASSEQGANTGELFF	TGTGCCAGCAGTGAGCAGGGGGCAAACACCGGGGAGCTGTTTTTT
TRBJ1-2	.	.	TRBV29-1	CSVQLGGGNYGYTF	TGCAGCGTTCAATTGGGGGGTGGGAACTATGGCTACACCTTC
TRBJ1-2	.	.	TRBV19	CASSTPTGEGLLSNYGYTF	TGTGCCAGTAGTACCCCAACCGGGGAAGGACTCTTGTCTAACTATGGCTACACCTTC
TRBJ1-2	once	.	TRBV6-5	CASSYARDNYGYTF	TGTGCCAGCAGTTACGCCAGGGATAACTATGGCTACACCTTC
TRBJ2-7	.	.	TRBV4-2	CASSPERLEPEQYF	TGTGCCAGCAGCCCTGAGAGACTAGAGCCCGAGCAGTACTTC
TRBJ1-2	.	.	TRBV13	CASSPAGVDYGYTF	TGTGCCAGCAGCCCTGCGGGGGTGGACTATGGCTACACCTTC
TRBJ1-1	.	TRBD1	TRBV11-3	CASTTDRAHMNTEAFF	TGTGCCAGCACGACCGACAGGGCGCACATGAACACTGAAGCTTTCTTT
TRBJ2-5	.	.	TRBV4-2	CASSPVLIEKETQYF	TGTGCCAGCAGCCCAGTTTTAATAGAGAAAGAGACCCAGTACTTC
TRBJ2-6	.	TRBD1	TRBV11-2	CASSLDAVTGFSGANVLTF	TGTGCCAGCAGCTTAGACGCTGTGACAGGGTTCTCTGGGGCCAACGTCCTGACTTTC
TRBJ1-5	.	TRBD1	TRBV10-2	CASSESGGREPQHF	TGCGCCAGCAGTGAATCAGGGGGCCGGGAGCCCCAGCATTTT
TRBJ2-3	.	.	TRBV7-9	CASSLESGLDTQYF	TGTGCCAGCAGCTTAGAATCGGGGTTAGATACGCAGTATTTT
TRBJ1-2	.	.	TRBV5-6	CASSLDRAYGYTF	TGTGCCAGCAGCTTGGACCGGGCATATGGCTACACCTTC
TRBJ2-2	.	TRBD1	TRBV28	CASTLTGVLTGELFF	TGTGCCAGCACCCTGACAGGGGTGTTGACCGGGGAGCTGTTTTTT
TRBJ1-1	.	.	TRBV15	CATSGNPRTEAFF	TGTGCCACCAGCGGCAATCCCAGGACTGAAGCTTTCTTT
TRBJ1-5	.	TRBD1	TRBV7-2	CASSPDRGRTQPQHF	TGTGCCAGCAGCCCTGACAGGGGGCGCACTCAGCCCCAGCATTTT
TRBJ2-7	few	TRBD1	TRBV7-6	CASSPTPGGTGGAGQYF	TGTGCCAGCAGCCCCACCCCCGGTGGGACAGGGGGCGCCGGGCAGTACTTC
TRBJ2-1	.	.	TRBV7-9	CASRPGIALYNEQFF	TGTGCCAGCAGGCCTGGGATAGCGCTCTACAATGAGCAGTTCTTC
TRBJ1-1	.	.	TRBV7-9	CASSLDRDVYMNTEAFF	TGTGCCAGCAGCTTAGACAGGGACGTTTATATGAACACTGAAGCTTTCTTT
TRBJ2-1	.	TRBD2	TRBV4-2	CASSQDGSGRAWRQFF	TGTGCCAGCAGCCAAGATGGGAGCGGGAGGGCCTGGCGGCAGTTCTTC
TRBJ2-7	.	TRBD1	TRBV27	CASLPPGQFYEQYF	TGTGCCAGCCTACCCCCGGGACAGTTCTACGAGCAGTACTTC
TRBJ2-7	.	TRBD1	TRBV28	CASSLLGQGAYEQYF	TGTGCCAGCAGTTTATTGGGACAGGGGGCTTACGAGCAGTACTTC
TRBJ2-3	.	TRBD2	TRBV9	CASSLGLAGGKGWTDTQYF	TGTGCCAGCAGTCTAGGACTAGCGGGAGGTAAGGGTTGGACAGATACGCAGTATTTT
TRBJ1-1	.	.	TRBV30	CAWSVVRGPEAFF	TGTGCCTGGAGTGTAGTTCGGGGCCCTGAAGCTTTCTTT
TRBJ2-7	.	TRBD2	TRBV6-1	CASSAGTSRTAYEQYF	TGTGCCAGCAGTGCCGGGACTAGCCGGACGGCCTACGAGCAGTACTTC
TRBJ1-1	.	.	TRBV19	CASSPKVITEAFF	TGTGCCAGTAGTCCTAAGGTGATCACTGAAGCTTTCTTT
TRBJ2-2	.	.	TRBV18	CASSPRQPQNTGELFF	TGTGCCAGCTCACCACGGCAGCCCCAAAACACCGGGGAGCTGTTTTTT
TRBJ2-7	.	TRBD2	TRBV14	CASSLQLARGPYEQYF	TGTGCCAGCAGCTTACAACTAGCGAGGGGTCCCTACGAGCAGTACTTC
TRBJ2-1	few	TRBD1	TRBV2	CASSEEGGHEQFF	TGTGCCAGCAGTGAGGAAGGGGGCCATGAGCAGTTCTTC
TRBJ2-1	.	.	TRBV2	CASTSSYNEQFF	TGTGCCAGCACTAGCTCCTACAATGAGCAGTTCTTC
TRBJ1-2	.	.	TRBV6-1	CASTVGENYGYTF	TGTGCCAGCACCGTGGGAGAGAACTATGGCTACACCTTC
TRBJ2-1	once	TRBD2	TRBV2	CASSPGLAGTNEQFF	TGTGCCAGCAGTCCGGGACTAGCGGGAACCAATGAGCAGTTCTTC
TRBJ2-7	.	.	TRBV7-2	CASSSRVYEQYF	TGTGCCAGCAGCTCTCGGGTGTACGAGCAGTACTTC
TRBJ2-5	.	.	TRBV14	CASSQEETQYF	TGTGCCAGCAGCCAAGAGGAGACCCAGTACTTC
TRBJ1-4	once	TRBD1	TRBV10-2	CASRDRAGEKLFF	TGCGCCAGCCGAGACAGGGCTGGTGAAAAACTGTTTTTT
TRBJ2-1	few	TRBD2	TRBV7-9	CASSPRRLAGGHNEQFF	TGTGCCAGCAGCCCCCGAAGACTAGCGGGCGGGCACAATGAGCAGTTCTTC
TRBJ2-7	.	.	TRBV29-1	CSVVRPSGEQYF	TGCAGCGTTGTCAGGCCGTCCGGGGAGCAGTACTTC
TRBJ2-7	.	.	TRBV9	CASSVGELDYEQYF	TGTGCCAGCAGCGTAGGTGAACTAGACTACGAGCAGTACTTC
TRBJ1-6	.	TRBD1	TRBV18	CASSPGTANSPLHF	TGTGCCAGCTCACCAGGGACAGCAAATTCACCCCTCCACTTT